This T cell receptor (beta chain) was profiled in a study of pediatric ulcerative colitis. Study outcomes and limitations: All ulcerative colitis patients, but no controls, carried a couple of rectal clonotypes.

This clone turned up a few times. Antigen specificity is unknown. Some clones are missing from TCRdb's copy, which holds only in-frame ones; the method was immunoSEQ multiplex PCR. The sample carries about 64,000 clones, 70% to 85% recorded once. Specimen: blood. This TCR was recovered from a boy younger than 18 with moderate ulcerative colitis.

CDR3 DNA: TGTGCCAGCAGTGGCCCCGGGTCTATCTATGGCTACACCTTC. Protein: CASSGPGSIYGYTF. J is TRBJ1-2 and V is TRBV28; no clear D. This CDR3 has 14 residues. The germline gives CDR1 MDHEN, CDR2 SYDVKM. V was trimmed by 5 bases and J by 4 bases, leaving 14 bases between them.